The rows below give T cell receptor beta chains drawn from one sample of a study of blood T cell repertoires in COVID-19. Method: immunoSEQ multiplex PCR; TCRdb's copy keeps in-frame clones and lacks some. Among roughly 500,000 clones, 88% were seen once, and the ten largest hold about 1.7%. The sample taken for sequencing was PBMCs or T cells enriched from blood (not recorded which). The receptors stem from a woman in her forties who had recovered from COVID-19. The CDR3 runs from the conserved cysteine through the conserved F or W. Each record gives: J gene, clone size, D gene, V gene, CDR3 DNA, CDR3 protein. D genes are given only for firm matches. Only part of the rows carry a size: once, few, many, or a class if the clone is expanded.

TRBJ2-1 | NA | NA | TRBV18 | TGTGCCAGCTCACCTGCGACAGGTTCCTACAATGAGCAGTTCTTC | CASSPATGSYNEQFF
TRBJ2-3 | NA | NA | TRBV15 | TGTGCCACCAGCCCCCGGACGTCCTCCCGGGGTACAGATACGCAGTATTTT | CATSPRTSSRGTDTQYF
TRBJ2-7 | NA | TRBD2 | TRBV10-2 | TGCGCCAGCAGTGAGGACCGACTAGCGGGAGACGAGCAGTACTTC | CASSEDRLAGDEQYF
TRBJ1-5 | NA | NA | TRBV7-8 | TGTGCCAGCAGCTTATATATACAGGGCCAGCCCCAGCATTTT | CASSLYIQGQPQHF
TRBJ2-3 | NA | NA | TRBV20-1 | TGCAGTGCTAGTTGGGCCGCTGCCTCCACAGATACGCAGTATTTT | CSASWAAASTDTQYF
TRBJ1-1 | NA | NA | TRBV5-1 | TGCGCCAGCAGCTTGACAGAAGACACTGAAGCTTTCTTT | CASSLTEDTEAFF
TRBJ1-1 | once | NA | TRBV5-1 | TGCGCCAGCAGTTCGGGATCAGGGAACACTGAAGCTTTCTTT | CASSSGSGNTEAFF
TRBJ1-2 | NA | TRBD1 | TRBV7-9 | TGTGCCAGCAGCCCCCCTAGGGGGCTGGGGGGCTACACCTTC | CASSPPRGLGGYTF
TRBJ2-7 | NA | NA | TRBV11-2 | TGTGCCAGCAGCTTAGGGACTGGCCCCTACGAGCAGTACTTC | CASSLGTGPYEQYF
TRBJ1-1 | NA | TRBD1 | TRBV7-2 | TGTGCCAGCAGCTTGGGGCTATTCGGACAGGGGGCTAGAACTGAAGCTTTCTTT | CASSLGLFGQGARTEAFF
TRBJ1-1 | NA | NA | TRBV24-1 | TGTGCCACCAGAGATGGACAGGAAGCTTTCTTT | CATRDGQEAFF
TRBJ2-7 | NA | NA | TRBV27 | TGTGCCAGCAGTCCCTGGGACAAAATCTACGAGCAGTACTTC | CASSPWDKIYEQYF
TRBJ2-1 | NA | TRBD2 | TRBV5-4 | TGTGCCAGCAGCCCCGGGACTAGCGGGATAGGTGAGCAGTTCTTC | CASSPGTSGIGEQFF
TRBJ2-7 | NA | TRBD1 | TRBV6-6 | TGTGCCAGCAGTTCACAGGGGTACGAGCAGTACTTC | CASSSQGYEQYF
TRBJ1-2 | NA | TRBD1 | TRBV19 | TGTGCCAGTAGCCCCGGGACAGGGGTCTTGGCCTATGGCTACACCTTC | CASSPGTGVLAYGYTF
TRBJ2-7 | few | NA | TRBV3-1/TRBV3-2 | TGTGCCAGCAGCCCCGACTGGGTGGGCGAGCAGTACTTC | CASSPDWVGEQYF
TRBJ1-1 | few | NA | TRBV13 | TGTGCCAGCAGCTTAGTATCAGGCTTGAACACTGAAGCTTTCTTT | CASSLVSGLNTEAFF
TRBJ1-1 | NA | TRBD1 | TRBV29-1 | TGCAGCGTTGGGGGGACAGCATTAAAAGCTTTCTTT | CSVGGTALKAFF
TRBJ2-1 | NA | TRBD1 | TRBV5-6 | TGTGCCAGCAGCTATTCGACAGGGAAAGGCTTCTACAATGAGCAGTTCTTC | CASSYSTGKGFYNEQFF
TRBJ1-2 | NA | NA | TRBV5-1 | TGCGCCAGCAGCGATGAAGACACCGGCTACACCTTC | CASSDEDTGYTF
TRBJ2-5 | NA | NA | TRBV21-1 | TGTGCCAGCAGCCCTTCTCGCGCGGTTTTACAGGGGGCAGGGGAGACCCAGTACTTC | CASSPSRAVLQGAGETQYF
TRBJ1-3 | NA | NA | TRBV5-1 | TGCGCCAGCAGCGAGGACTTCTCTGGAAACACCATATATTTT | CASSEDFSGNTIYF
TRBJ1-2 | NA | NA | TRBV9 | TGTGCCAGCAGCCCGGAGGGGGGGCCCTATTTAGGCTACACCTTC | CASSPEGGPYLGYTF
TRBJ1-2 | once | NA | TRBV18 | TGTGCCAGCTCACCAGGGCAGGGAGGCTACACCTTC | CASSPGQGGYTF
TRBJ1-1 | NA | NA | TRBV20-1 | TGCAGTGCTAGCCCCTCAGCTGAAGCTTTCTTT | CSASPSAEAFF
TRBJ1-1 | NA | NA | TRBV5-1 | TGCGCCAGCAGCTTGGCCGGACAAACTGAAGCTTTCTTT | CASSLAGQTEAFF
TRBJ1-1 | NA | NA | TRBV4-3 | TGCGCCAGCAGCCAAGCCATGAACACTGAAGCTTTCTTT | CASSQAMNTEAFF
TRBJ2-1 | NA | TRBD1 | TRBV7-2 | TGTGCCAGCAGCTTAGAGGCCACGGACAGGCCTTACAATGAGCAGTTCTTC | CASSLEATDRPYNEQFF
TRBJ1-2 | NA | NA | TRBV5-8 | TGTGCCAGCAGCTCCCGGGGGTACAACTATGGCTACACCTTC | CASSSRGYNYGYTF
TRBJ2-2 | few | TRBD2 | TRBV27 | TGTGCCAGCAGTTTATCATCGGGGGGCACCGGGGAGCTGTTTTTT | CASSLSSGGTGELFF
TRBJ2-7 | NA | NA | TRBV10-3 | TGTGCCATCAGTGAGTCGAAAACAGGTCTCTCCTACGAGCAGTACTTC | CAISESKTGLSYEQYF
TRBJ2-1 | NA | NA | TRBV10-3 | TGTGCCACCAAGTCAGTCTGGAATGAGCAGTTCTTC | CATKSVWNEQFF
TRBJ1-1 | NA | NA | TRBV21-1 | TGTGCCAGCAGCAAAGATAGGCGGAAACCATACACTGAAGCTTTCTTT | CASSKDRRKPYTEAFF
TRBJ2-5 | NA | NA | TRBV9 | TGTGCCAGCAGCGTAGCGAGGTACCAAGAGACCCAGTACTTC | CASSVARYQETQYF
TRBJ2-1 | NA | NA | TRBV9 | TGTGCCAGCAGCGTAGATCTCAGCTCCTACAATGAGCAGTTCTTC | CASSVDLSSYNEQFF
TRBJ1-1 | NA | NA | TRBV5-5 | TGTGCCAGCAGCTTCAGACAGCCTTCGAGGAACACTGAAGCTTTCTTT | CASSFRQPSRNTEAFF
TRBJ2-5 | NA | TRBD1 | TRBV10-3 | TGTGCCACGAAAACGGACAGGGATTTAAAAGAGACCCAGTACTTC | CATKTDRDLKETQYF
TRBJ1-5 | NA | TRBD1 | TRBV5-6 | TGTGCCAGCAGCGGGACAGGGGTTGCTAATCAGCCCCAGCATTTT | CASSGTGVANQPQHF
TRBJ1-4 | NA | NA | TRBV15 | TGTGCCACCACAACCGGAGGCGGTGAAAAACTGTTTTTT | CATTTGGGEKLFF
TRBJ1-2 | NA | NA | TRBV27 | TGTGCCAGCAGTTACCAGGGCTCCGGCTATGGCTACACCTTC | CASSYQGSGYGYTF
TRBJ1-4 | NA | NA | TRBV15 | TGTGCCACCAGCAGAGGACAGGCGGCAACTAATGAAAAACTGTTTTTT | CATSRGQAATNEKLFF